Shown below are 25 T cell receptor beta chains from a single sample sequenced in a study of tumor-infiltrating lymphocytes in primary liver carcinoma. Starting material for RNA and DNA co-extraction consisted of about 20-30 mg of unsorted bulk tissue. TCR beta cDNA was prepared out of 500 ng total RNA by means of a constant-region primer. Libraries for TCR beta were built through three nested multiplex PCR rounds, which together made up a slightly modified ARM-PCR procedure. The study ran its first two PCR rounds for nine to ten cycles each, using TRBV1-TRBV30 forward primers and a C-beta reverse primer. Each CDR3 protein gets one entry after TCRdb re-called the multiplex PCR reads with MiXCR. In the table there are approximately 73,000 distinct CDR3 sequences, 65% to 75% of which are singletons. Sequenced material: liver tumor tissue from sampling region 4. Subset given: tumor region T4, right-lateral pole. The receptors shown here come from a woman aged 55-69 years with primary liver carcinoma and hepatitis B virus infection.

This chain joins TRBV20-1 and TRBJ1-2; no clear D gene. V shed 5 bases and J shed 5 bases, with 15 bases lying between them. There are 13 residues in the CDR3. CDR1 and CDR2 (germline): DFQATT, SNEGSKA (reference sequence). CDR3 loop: CSAPDRTEYGYTF. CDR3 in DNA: TGCAGTGCTCCAGATCGGACTGAATATGGCTACACCTTC.

The CDR3 loop reads CASSPRQGKIEAFF. The CDR3 nucleotides are TGTGCCAGCAGCCCCCGACAGGGTAAAATCGAAGCTTTCTTT. The chain carries TRBV5-4 and TRBJ1-1, with 7 positions matching TRBD1. Trimming removed 4 bases from V and 8 bases from J; junction bases left unmatched: 11. Germline V gene sequence: CDR1 SGHNT, CDR2 YYREEE (reference sequence). CDR3 size: 14 residues.

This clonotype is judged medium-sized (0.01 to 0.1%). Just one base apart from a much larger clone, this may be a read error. CDR3 nucleotides: TGTGCCAGCAGCTTGCCGGGATTATGGGACTATGAGCAGTTCTTC. Amino acid sequence: CASSLPGLWDYEQFF. The rearrangement links TRBV11-2 to TRBJ2-1; possibly TRBD2 for D (6 bases). The CDR3 has 15 residues. V lost 3 bases and J 8 bases, leaving 17 bases between the germline ends. The germline V gene has CDR1 SGHAT and CDR2 FQNNGV.

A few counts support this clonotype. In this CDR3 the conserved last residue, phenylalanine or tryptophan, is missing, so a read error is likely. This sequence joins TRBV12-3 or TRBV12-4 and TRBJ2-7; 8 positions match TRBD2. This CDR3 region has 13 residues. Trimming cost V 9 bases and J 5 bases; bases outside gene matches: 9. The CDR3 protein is CASSFGGGDEQYL. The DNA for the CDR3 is TGTGCCAGTAGCTTCGGGGGGGGCGACGAGCAGTACCTC.

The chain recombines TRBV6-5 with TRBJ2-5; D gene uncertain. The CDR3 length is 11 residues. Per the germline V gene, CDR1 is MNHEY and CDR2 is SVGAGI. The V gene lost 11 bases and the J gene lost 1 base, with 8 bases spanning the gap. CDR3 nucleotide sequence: TGTGCCTGTAGTTTCCAAGAGACCCAGTACTTC. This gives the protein CACSFQETQYF.

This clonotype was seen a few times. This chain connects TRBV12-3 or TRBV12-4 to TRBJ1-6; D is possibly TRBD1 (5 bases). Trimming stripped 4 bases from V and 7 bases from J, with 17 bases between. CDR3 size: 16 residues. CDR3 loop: CASSSAARAANSPLHF. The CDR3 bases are TGTGCCAGCAGTTCAGCTGCCAGGGCGGCCAATTCACCCCTCCACTTT.

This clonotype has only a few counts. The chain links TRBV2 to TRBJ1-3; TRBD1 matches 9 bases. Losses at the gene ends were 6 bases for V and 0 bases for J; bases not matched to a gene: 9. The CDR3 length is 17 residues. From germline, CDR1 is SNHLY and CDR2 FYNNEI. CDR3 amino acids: CASRGGQGSTSGNTIYF. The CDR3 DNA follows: TGTGCCAGCAGGGGTGGACAGGGGTCTACCTCTGGAAACACCATATATTTT.

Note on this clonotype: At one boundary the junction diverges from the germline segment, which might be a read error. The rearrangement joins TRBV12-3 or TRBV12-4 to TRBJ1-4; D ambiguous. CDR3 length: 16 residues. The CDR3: CASSLVPLRATGKLFF. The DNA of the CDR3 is TGCGCCAGCAGTTTGGTACCACTACGGGCTACTGGAAAACTGTTTTTT.

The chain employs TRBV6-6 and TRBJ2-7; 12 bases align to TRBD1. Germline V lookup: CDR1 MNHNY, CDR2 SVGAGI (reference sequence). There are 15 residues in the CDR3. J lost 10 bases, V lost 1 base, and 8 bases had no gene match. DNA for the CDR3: TGTGCCAGCAGTTACTATGGGACAGGGGGCTCCGATCAGTACTTC. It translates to CASSYYGTGGSDQYF.

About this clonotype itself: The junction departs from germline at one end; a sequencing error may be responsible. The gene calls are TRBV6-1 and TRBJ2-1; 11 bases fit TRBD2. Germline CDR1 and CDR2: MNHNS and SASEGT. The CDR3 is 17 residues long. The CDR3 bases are TGTGCCAGCATTGAAGTCGGGACTAGCGGATCCGGGAATGAGCAGTTCTTC. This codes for CASIEVGTSGSGNEQFF.

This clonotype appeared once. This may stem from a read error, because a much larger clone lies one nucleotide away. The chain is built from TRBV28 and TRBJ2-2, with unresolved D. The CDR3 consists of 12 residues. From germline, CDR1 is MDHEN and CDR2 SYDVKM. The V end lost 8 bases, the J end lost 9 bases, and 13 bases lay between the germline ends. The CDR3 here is CASCKMSRELFF. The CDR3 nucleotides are TGTGCCAGCTGTAAGATGAGTCGGGAGCTGTTTTTT.

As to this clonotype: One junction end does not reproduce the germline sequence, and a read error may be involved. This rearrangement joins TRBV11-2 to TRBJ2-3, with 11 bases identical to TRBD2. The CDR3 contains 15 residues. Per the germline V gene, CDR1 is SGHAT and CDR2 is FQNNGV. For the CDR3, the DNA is TGTGCTAGCAGCCCTGGACTAGCGGGCCCAGATACGCGGCATTTT. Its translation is CASSPGLAGPDTRHF.

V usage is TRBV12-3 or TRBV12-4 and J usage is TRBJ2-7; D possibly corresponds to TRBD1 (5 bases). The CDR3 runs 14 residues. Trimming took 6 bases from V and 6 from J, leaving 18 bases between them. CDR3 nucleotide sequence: TGTGCCAGCAGCCAGGGCCAGGGTGGGGCCGAGCAGTACTTC. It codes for CASSQGQGGAEQYF.

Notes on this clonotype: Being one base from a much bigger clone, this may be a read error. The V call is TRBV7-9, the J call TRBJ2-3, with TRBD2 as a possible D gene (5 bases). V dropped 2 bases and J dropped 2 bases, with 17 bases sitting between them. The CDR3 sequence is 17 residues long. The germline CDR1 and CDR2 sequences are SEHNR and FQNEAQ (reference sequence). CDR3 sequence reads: CASSLFFSVTPTDTQYF. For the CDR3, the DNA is TGTGCCAGCAGCTTATTCTTTAGCGTCACCCCCACAGATACGCAGTATTTT.

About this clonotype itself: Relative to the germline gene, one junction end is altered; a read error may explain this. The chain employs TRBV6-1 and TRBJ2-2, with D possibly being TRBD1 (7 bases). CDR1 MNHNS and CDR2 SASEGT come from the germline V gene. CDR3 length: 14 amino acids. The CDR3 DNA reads TGTGCCAGTAGTACAGGGGATAGCACCGGGGGGCTGTTTTTT. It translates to CASSTGDSTGGLFF.

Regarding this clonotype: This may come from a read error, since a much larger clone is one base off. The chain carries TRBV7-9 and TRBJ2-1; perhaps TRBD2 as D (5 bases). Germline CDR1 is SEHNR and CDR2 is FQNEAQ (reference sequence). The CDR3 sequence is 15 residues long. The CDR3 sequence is CTSSLLGSDDNEQFF. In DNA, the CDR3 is TGTACCAGCAGCTTACTAGGGTCGGACGACAATGAGCAGTTCTTC. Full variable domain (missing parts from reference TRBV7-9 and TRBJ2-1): DTGVSQNPRHKITKRGQNVTFRCDPISEHNRLYWYRQTLGQGPEFLTYFQNEAQLEKSRLLSDRFSAERPKGSFSTLEIQRTEQGDSAMYLCTSSLLGSDDNEQFFGPGTRLTVL.

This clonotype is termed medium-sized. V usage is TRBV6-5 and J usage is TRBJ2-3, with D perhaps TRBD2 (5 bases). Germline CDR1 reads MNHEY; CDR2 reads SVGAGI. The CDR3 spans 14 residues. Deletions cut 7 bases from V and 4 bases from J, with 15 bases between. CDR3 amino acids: CASIRLSGSDTQYF. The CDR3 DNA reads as TGTGCCAGCATCAGATTATCGGGGTCAGATACGCAGTATTTT.

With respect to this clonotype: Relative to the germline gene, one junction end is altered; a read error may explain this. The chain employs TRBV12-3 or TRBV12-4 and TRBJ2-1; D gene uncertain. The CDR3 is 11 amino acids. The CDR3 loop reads CVSSWGRMQFF. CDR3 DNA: TGTGTCAGCAGTTGGGGTAGGATGCAGTTCTTC.

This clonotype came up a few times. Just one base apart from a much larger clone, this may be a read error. The CDR3 nucleotides are TGTGCCAGCAGCTTACTAAACACTGAAGCTGTCTTT. Encoded protein: CASSLLNTEAVF. V is TRBV7-9 and J is TRBJ1-1; D is unclear. The CDR3 runs 12 residues. The germline CDR1 and CDR2 sequences are SEHNR and FQNEAQ (reference sequence).

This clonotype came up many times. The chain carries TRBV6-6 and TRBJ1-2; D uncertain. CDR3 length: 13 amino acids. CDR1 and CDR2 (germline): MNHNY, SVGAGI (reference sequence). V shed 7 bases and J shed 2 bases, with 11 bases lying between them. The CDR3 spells CASTYISNYGYTF. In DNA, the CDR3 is TGTGCCAGCACTTATATAAGCAACTATGGCTACACCTTC.

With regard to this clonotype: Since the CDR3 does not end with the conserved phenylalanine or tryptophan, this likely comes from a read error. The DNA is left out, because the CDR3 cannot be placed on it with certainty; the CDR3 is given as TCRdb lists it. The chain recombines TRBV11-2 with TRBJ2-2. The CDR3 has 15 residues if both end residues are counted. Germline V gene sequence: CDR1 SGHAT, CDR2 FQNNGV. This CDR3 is CASSWVGFFTGELSL.

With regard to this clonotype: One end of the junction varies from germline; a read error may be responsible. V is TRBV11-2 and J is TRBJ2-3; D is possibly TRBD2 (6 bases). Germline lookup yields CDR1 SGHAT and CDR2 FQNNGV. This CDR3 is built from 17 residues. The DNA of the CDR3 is TGTGCCAGCAGCTTAGGGGGACTGACGTACATGTCAGATACGCAGTATTTC. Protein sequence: CASSLGGLTYMSDTQYF.

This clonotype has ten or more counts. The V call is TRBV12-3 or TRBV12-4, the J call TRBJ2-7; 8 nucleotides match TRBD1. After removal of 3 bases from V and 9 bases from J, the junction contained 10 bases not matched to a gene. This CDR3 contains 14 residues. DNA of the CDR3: TGTGCCAGCAGTTTTTCCCCGACAGGGGCTTTGCAGTACTTC. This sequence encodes CASSFSPTGALQYF.

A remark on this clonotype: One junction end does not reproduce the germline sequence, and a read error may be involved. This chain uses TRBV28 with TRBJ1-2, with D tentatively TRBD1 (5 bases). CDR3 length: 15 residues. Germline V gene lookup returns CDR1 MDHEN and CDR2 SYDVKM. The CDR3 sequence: CVSSTGALFNYGYTF. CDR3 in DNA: TGTGTCAGCAGTACAGGAGCGCTCTTTAACTATGGCTACACCTTC.

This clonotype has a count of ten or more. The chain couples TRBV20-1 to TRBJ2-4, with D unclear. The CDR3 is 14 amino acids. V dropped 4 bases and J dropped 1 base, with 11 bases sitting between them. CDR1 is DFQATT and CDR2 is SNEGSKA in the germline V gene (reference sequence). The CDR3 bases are TGCAGTGCTACCATTCCCGGGGCCAAAAACATTCAGTACTTC. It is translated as CSATIPGAKNIQYF.